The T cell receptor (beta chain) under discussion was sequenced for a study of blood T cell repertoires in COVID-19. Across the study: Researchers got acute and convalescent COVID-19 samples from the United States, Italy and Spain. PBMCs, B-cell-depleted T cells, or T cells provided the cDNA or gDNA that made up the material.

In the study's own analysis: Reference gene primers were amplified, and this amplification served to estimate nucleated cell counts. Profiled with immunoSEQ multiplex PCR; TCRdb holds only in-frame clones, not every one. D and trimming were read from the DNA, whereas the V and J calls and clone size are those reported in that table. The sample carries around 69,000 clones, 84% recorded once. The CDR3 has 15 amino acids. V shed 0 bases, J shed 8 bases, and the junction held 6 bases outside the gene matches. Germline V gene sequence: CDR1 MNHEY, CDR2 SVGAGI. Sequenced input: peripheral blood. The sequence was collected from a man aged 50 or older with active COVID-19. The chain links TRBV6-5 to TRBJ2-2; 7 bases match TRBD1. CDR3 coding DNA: TGTGCCAGCAGTTACTCCAGACAGGGCTTAGGGGAGCTGTTTTTT. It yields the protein CASSYSRQGLGELFF.